The clone carrying this TCR beta chain has more than one count but fewer than ten. The antigen is undetermined. This entry belongs to a study of cytomegalovirus exposure and HLA in healthy donors. Points from the study as a whole: The study designated around 150 TCR beta chains cytomegalovirus-associated.

Germline V gene lookup returns CDR1 SGHRS and CDR2 YFSETQ. This CDR3 is built from 14 residues. V lost 4 bases to trimming and J lost 6 bases, with 14 bases between them. The study ran its PCR with 60 Vbeta and 13 Jbeta primers. Sequenced by immunoSEQ multiplex PCR; TCRdb stores in-frame clones only, minus some. The sample lists about 120,000 clones; 75% to 90% were seen once. J is TRBJ1-5 and V is TRBV5-1, with unresolved D. Sequenced: PBMCs. This receptor was obtained from a man younger than 45 in good health and CMV-seronegative. For the CDR3, the DNA is TGCGCCAGCAGCCCCGGAGATGGAGTTCAGCCCCAGCATTTT. As protein: CASSPGDGVQPQHF.